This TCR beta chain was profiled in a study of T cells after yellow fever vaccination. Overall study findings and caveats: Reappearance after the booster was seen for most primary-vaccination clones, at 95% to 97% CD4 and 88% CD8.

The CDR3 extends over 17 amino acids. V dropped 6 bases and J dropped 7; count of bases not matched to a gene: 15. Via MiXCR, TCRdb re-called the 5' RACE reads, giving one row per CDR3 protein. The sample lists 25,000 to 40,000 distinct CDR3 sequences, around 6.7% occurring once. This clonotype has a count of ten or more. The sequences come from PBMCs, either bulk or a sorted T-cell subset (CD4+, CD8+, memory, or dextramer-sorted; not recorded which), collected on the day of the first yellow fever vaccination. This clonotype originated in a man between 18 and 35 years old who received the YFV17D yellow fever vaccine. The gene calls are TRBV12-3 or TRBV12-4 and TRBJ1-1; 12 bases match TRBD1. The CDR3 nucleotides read TGTGCCAGCAGCGCCAATCCGGGACAGGGGGCCGGGGGTGAAGCTTTCTTT. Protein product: CASSANPGQGAGGEAFF.